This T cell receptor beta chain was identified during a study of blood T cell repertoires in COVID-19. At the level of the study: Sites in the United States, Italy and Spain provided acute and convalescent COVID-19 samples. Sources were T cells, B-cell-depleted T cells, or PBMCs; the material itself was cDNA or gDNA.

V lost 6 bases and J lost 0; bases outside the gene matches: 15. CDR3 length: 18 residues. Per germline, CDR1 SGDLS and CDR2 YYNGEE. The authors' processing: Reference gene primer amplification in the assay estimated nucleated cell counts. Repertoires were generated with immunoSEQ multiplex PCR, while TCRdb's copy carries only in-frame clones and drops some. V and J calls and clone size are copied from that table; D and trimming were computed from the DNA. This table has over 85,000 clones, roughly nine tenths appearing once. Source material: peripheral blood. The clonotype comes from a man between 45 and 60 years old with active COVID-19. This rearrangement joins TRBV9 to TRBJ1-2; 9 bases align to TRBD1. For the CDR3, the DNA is TGTGCCAGCAACACAGGGGGCTTCCCGCACCCAGCTAACTATGGCTACACCTTC. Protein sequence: CASNTGGFPHPANYGYTF.